The source of this T cell receptor (beta chain) is a study of OX40 agonist ivuxolimab in advanced cancers. Study at large: The patients got ivuxolimab, which is an agonistic anti-OX40 (CD134) antibody.

Study-wide results and caveats: Expanded clones were, on average, more numerous in CD8+ T cells than in CD4+.

Germline V lookup: CDR1 MNHEY, CDR2 SMNVEV (reference sequence). The CDR3 consists of 12 residues. The V segment lost 10 bases and the J segment 4 bases; nucleotides outside the gene matches: 3. Notes on this clone: The antigen is not known.

This table comes from immunoSEQ multiplex PCR, and its TCRdb copy is limited to in-frame clones, with some not included. Of approximately 41,000 clones in the sample, about 89% were seen once. The chain combines TRBV27 with TRBJ2-2; TRBD2 matches at 7 bases. The clonotype originates from an adult with an advanced solid tumor such as melanoma, head and neck, liver or kidney cancer. The sequencing here drew on CD4+ or CD8+ T cells sorted from blood, taken in a trial of the OX40 agonist ivuxolimab. DNA for the CDR3: TGTGCCACATGGGAGGGCACCGGGGAGCTGTTTTTT. This gives the protein CATWEGTGELFF.